This paragraph covers one T cell receptor beta chain sequence. Repertoires were generated with immunoSEQ multiplex PCR, while TCRdb's copy carries only in-frame clones and drops some. The data contain some 64,000 clones, roughly nine tenths of them singletons. This entry belongs to a study of T cell changes during pregnancy in multiple sclerosis. There are 15 residues in the CDR3. The V end was cut by 4 bases, the J end by 3 bases, with 16 bases between. The V gene's germline CDR1 is MDHEN and CDR2 SYDVKM. The material sequenced was peripheral blood, taken in the first trimester of pregnancy. The chain has TRBV28 and TRBJ2-7; D perhaps matches TRBD2 (5 bases). This clonotype was obtained from a female donor in good health, enrolled as a control in a pregnancy study. The DNA of the CDR3 is TGTGCCAGCAGTTCCCTCAGAACGGGGTTCTACGAGCAGTACTTC. This encodes CASSSLRTGFYEQYF.